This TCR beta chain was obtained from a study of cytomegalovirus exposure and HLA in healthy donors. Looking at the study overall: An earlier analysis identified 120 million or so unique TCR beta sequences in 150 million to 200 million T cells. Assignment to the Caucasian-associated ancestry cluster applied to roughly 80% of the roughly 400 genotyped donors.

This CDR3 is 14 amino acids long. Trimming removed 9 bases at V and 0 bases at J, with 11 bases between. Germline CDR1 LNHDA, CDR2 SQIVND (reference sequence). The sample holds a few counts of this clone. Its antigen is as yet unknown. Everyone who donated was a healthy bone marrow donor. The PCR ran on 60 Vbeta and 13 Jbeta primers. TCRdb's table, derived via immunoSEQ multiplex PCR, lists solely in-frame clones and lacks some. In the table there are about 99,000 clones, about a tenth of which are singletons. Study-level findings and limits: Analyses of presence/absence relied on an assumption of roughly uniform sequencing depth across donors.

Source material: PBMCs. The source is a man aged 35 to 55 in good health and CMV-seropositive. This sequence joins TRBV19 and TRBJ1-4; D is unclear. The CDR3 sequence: CASGPTSTNEKLFF. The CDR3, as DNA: TGTGCCAGCGGCCCGACATCAACTAATGAAAAACTGTTTTTT.